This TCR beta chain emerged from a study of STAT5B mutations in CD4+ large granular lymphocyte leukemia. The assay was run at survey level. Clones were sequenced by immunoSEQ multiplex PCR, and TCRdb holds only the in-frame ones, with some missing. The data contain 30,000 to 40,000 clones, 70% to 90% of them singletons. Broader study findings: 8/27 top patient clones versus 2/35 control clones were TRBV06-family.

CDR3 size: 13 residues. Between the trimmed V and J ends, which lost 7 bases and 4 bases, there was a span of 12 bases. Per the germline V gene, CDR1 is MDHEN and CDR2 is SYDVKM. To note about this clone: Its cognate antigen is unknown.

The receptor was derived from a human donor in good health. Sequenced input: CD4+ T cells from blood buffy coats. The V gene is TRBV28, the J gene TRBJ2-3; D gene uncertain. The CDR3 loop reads CASIRPPADTQYF. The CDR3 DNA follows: TGTGCCAGCATCCGTCCCCCAGCAGATACGCAGTATTTT.